Sequencing of this T cell receptor (beta chain) was carried out in a study of blood T cell repertoires in COVID-19. This clone was seen only once. V shed 7 bases and J shed 4 bases, with 13 bases lying between them. CDR1 and CDR2 (germline): LNHDA, SQIVND (reference sequence). The CDR3 is made up of 13 amino acids. Data came from immunoSEQ multiplex PCR; TCRdb stores just in-frame clones and leaves some out. The data show almost 350,000 clones, with roughly nine tenths seen just once and over 3.5% held by the top ten. The sequencing input was peripheral blood. The chain is built from TRBV19 and TRBJ1-2; unclear D gene. This TCR derives from a woman aged 55-69 years with COVID-19, enrolled during active disease. The CDR3 loop reads CASTPNSPYGYTF. The CDR3 DNA reads TGTGCCAGTACCCCGAACAGTCCCTATGGCTACACCTTC.